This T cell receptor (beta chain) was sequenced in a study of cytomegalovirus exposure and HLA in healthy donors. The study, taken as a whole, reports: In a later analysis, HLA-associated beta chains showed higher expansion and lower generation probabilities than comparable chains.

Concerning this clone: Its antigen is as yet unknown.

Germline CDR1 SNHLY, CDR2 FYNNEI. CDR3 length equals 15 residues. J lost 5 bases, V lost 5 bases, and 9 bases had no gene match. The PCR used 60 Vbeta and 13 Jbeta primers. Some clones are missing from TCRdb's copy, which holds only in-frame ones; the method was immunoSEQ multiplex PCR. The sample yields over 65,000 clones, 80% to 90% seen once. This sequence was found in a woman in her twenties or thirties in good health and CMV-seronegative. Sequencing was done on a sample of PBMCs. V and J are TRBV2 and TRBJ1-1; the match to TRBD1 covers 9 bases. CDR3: CASSLKGTGMTEAFF. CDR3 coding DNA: TGTGCCAGCAGTTTAAAAGGGACAGGGATGACTGAAGCTTTCTTT. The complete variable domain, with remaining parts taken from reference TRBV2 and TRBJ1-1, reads EPEVTQTPSHQVTQMGQEVILRCVPISNHLYFYWYRQILGQKVEFLVSFYNNEISEKSEIFDDQFSVERPDGSNFTLKIRSTKLEDSAMYFCASSLKGTGMTEAFFGQGTRLTVV.